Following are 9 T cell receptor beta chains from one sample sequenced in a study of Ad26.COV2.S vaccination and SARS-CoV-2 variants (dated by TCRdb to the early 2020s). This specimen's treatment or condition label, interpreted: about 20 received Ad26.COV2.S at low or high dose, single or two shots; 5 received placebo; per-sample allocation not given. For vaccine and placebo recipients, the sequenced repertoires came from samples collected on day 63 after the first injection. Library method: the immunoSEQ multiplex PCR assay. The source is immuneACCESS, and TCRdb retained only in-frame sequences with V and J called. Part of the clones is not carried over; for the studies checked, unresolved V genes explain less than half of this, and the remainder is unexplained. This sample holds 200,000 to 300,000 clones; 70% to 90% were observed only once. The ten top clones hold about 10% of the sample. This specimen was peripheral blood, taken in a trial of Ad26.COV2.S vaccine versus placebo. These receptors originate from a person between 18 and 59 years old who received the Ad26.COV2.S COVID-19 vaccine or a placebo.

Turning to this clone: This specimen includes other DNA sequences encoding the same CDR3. The CDR3 coding sequence is TGTGCCAGCAGCGTTGGGGGCGGTACCGGGGAGCTGTTTTTT. Encoded protein: CASSVGGGTGELFF. The V gene is TRBV9, the J gene TRBJ2-2; tentatively, D is TRBD1 (6 bases). Germline values: CDR1 SGDLS, CDR2 YYNGEE. The V end was cut by 2 bases, the J end by 5 bases, with 10 bases between. The CDR3 is made up of 14 amino acids.

The CDR3, as DNA: TGCGCCAGCAGCCTCGAAGTAGCGGATACGCAGTATTTT. Translated, it gives CASSLEVADTQYF. The chain has TRBV4-3 and TRBJ2-3, with D possibly matching TRBD2 (5 bases). The CDR3 is made up of 13 amino acids. Germline loops: CDR1 LGHNA, CDR2 YSLEER. Trimming removed 4 bases at V and 6 bases at J, with 11 bases between.

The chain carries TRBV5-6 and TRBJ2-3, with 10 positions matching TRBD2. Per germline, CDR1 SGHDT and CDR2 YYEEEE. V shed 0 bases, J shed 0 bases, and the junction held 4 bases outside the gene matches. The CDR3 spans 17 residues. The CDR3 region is CASSLAASGSSTDTQYF. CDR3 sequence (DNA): TGTGCCAGCAGCTTGGCGGCTAGCGGGAGTAGCACAGATACGCAGTATTTT.

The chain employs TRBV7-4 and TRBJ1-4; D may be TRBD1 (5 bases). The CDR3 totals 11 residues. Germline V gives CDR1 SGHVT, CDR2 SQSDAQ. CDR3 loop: CVGVGNEKLFF. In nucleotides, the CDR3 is TGTGTGGGGGTGGGTAATGAAAAACTGTTTTTT.

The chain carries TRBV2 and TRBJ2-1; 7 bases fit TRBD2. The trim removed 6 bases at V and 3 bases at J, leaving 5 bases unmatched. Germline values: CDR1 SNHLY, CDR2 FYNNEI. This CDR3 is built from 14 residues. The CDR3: CASRAGVIYNEQFF. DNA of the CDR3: TGTGCCAGCAGGGCGGGAGTAATCTACAATGAGCAGTTCTTC.

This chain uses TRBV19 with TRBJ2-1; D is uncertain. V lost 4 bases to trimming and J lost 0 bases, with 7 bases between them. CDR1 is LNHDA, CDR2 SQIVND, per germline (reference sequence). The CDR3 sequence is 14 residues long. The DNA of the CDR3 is TGTGCCAGTAGTAAGCCGAGCTCCTACAATGAGCAGTTCTTC. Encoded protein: CASSKPSSYNEQFF.

CDR3 DNA: TGTGCCAGTAGTATAGGGGGCGTCAATGGAAACACCATATATTTT. It codes for CASSIGGVNGNTIYF. V is TRBV19 and J is TRBJ1-3, with D possibly being TRBD1 (5 bases). This CDR3 has 15 amino acids. Germline loops: CDR1 LNHDA, CDR2 SQIVND (reference sequence). V was trimmed by 1 base and J by 3 bases, leaving 10 bases between them. Supplemented by reference TRBV19 and TRBJ1-3, the full variable domain reads DGGITQSPKYLFRKEGQNVTLSCEQNLNHDAMYWYRQDPGQGLRLIYYSQIVNDFQKGDIAEGYSVSREKKESFPLTVTSAQKNPTAFYLCASSIGGVNGNTIYFGEGSWLTVV.

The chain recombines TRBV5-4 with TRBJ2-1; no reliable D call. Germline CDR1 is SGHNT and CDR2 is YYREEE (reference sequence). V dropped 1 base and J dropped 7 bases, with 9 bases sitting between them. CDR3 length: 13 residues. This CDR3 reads CASSLSGRNEQFF. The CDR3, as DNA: TGTGCCAGCAGCTTGTCCGGTCGGAATGAGCAGTTCTTC.

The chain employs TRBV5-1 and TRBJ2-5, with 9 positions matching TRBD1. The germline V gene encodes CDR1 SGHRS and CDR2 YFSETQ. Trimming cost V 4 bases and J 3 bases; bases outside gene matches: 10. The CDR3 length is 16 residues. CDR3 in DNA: TGCGCCAGCAGCCAAATCCGGACAGGGGAAGAAGAGACCCAGTACTTC. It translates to CASSQIRTGEEETQYF.